This record concerns one T cell receptor beta chain sequence. The antigen is not known. TCR beta CDR3 regions were amplified from RNA transcripts. RT-PCR in the first round (using the HTBI primer set) targeted the TCR CDR3. TCRdb called the multiplex PCR reads again in MiXCR, with one record for every CDR3 protein. In the table there are approximately 610,000 distinct CDR3 sequences, approximately 14% of which are singletons. Between the trimmed V and J ends, which lost 3 bases and 3 bases, there was a span of 13 bases. The V gene's germline CDR1 is SGHRS and CDR2 YFSETQ. This CDR3 region has 14 residues. These data belong to a study of T cells in Graves' hyperthyroidism and ophthalmopathy. General study results and limits: Most expanded thyroid clonotypes above 0.001 also appeared in blood.

The chain recombines TRBV5-1 with TRBJ2-7; TRBD1 might be the D (5 bases). The clonotype was recovered from a woman in her thirties or forties with Graves' ophthalmopathy. The material sequenced was blood. CDR3 nucleotide sequence: TGCGCCAGCAGCTGGGGCCTAGGTTTCTACGAGCAGTACTTC. Its translation is CASSWGLGFYEQYF. The variable domain in full, with the rest retrieved from reference TRBV5-1 and TRBJ2-7, is KAGVTQTPRYLIKTRGQQVTLSCSPISGHRSVSWYQQTPGQGLQFLFEYFSETQRNKGNFPGRFSGRQFSNSRSEMNVSTLELGDSALYLCASSWGLGFYEQYFGPGTRLTVT.